Included here is one T cell receptor (beta chain) sequence, with context. Its antigen remains unidentified. 60 Vbeta and 13 Jbeta primers were used in PCR. Repertoires were generated with immunoSEQ multiplex PCR, while TCRdb's copy carries only in-frame clones and drops some. There are a few hundred thousand clones in the sample; roughly 91% occur only once, and roughly 1.6% lies in the top ten. Whereas donors were nominally healthy upon sampling, unrecorded immune exposures were probable. The germline V gene has CDR1 SQVTM and CDR2 ANQGSEA. CDR3 length equals 11 residues. The data are from a study of cytomegalovirus exposure and HLA in healthy donors. Study-wide results and limits: A link between a missense DCLRE1C variant and TCR beta V- and J-gene trimming emerged from a later analysis. Sequencing depth roughly uniform across donors was assumed in presence/absence analyses. Donor immune exposure was known only as CMV serostatus.

The sequenced material came from PBMCs. The J gene is TRBJ2-1, the V gene TRBV29-1, with D possibly being TRBD2 (7 bases). The clonotype was recovered from a girl aged 2 to 10 in good health and CMV-seronegative. CDR3 DNA: TGCATATGTAGGGGGGGGTATGAGCAGTTCTTC. It yields the protein CICRGGYEQFF.